This T cell receptor beta chain comes out of a study of T cells after yellow fever vaccination. Looking at the study overall: Researchers used SMART-Seq v4 Ultra Low Input to prepare fractions that had low cell numbers. Study conclusions and caveats: There was a possibility that FACS-sorted repertoires contained abundant clonotypes contaminating from the bulk population.

Trimming removed 3 bases at V and 6 bases at J, with 8 bases between. The CDR3 consists of 12 residues. Template switching by 5'RACE produced TCR cDNA, adding a universal primer site and UMIs. From the 5' RACE reads, TCRdb called clonotypes with MiXCR, one entry per CDR3 protein. There are some 150,000 distinct CDR3 sequences in the sample; approximately 9.7% occur only once, and roughly a third lies in the top ten. This clonotype was recorded many times. As yet, its antigen is unknown. The receptor was derived from a man in his late teens or twenties who received the YFV17D yellow fever vaccine. V is TRBV12-3 or TRBV12-4 and J is TRBJ1-1; D possibly corresponds to TRBD1 (5 bases). The sequencing used CD8+ T cells sorted from PBMCs, collected 45 days after the yellow fever booster vaccination. CDR3 protein: CASSFEGPEAFF. The CDR3 coding sequence is TGTGCCAGCAGTTTTGAGGGGCCTGAAGCTTTCTTT.